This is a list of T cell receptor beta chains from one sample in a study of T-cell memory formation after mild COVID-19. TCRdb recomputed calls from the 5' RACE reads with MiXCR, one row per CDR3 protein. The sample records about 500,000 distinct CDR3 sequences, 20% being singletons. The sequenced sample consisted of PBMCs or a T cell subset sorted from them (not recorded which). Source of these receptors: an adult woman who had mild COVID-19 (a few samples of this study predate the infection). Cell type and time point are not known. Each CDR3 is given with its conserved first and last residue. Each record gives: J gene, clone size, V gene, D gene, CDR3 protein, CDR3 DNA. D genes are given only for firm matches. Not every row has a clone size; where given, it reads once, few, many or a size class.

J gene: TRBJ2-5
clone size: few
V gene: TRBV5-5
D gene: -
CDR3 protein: CASSGNWETQYF
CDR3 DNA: TGTGCCAGCAGCGGTAACTGGGAGACCCAGTACTTC

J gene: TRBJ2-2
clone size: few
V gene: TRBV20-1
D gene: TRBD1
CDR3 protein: CSAIHRGRGTGELFF
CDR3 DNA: TGCAGTGCTATTCACAGGGGACGGGGCACCGGGGAGCTGTTTTTT

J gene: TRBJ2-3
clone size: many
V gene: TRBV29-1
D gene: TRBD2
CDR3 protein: CSVRAGTSSTDTQYF
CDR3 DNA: TGCAGCGTGAGGGCCGGGACTAGCAGCACAGATACGCAGTATTTT

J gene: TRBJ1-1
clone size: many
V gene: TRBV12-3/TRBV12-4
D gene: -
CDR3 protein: CASSLQRNTEAFF
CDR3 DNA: TGTGCCAGCAGTCTTCAGAGGAACACTGAAGCTTTCTTT

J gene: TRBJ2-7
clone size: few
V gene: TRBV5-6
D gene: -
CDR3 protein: CASSTRGISYEQYF
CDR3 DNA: TGTGCCAGCAGCACACGGGGGATCTCCTACGAGCAGTACTTC

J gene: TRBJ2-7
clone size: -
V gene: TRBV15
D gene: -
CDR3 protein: CATSRGDVGNSYEQYF
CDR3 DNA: TGTGCCACCAGCAGAGGGGACGTCGGAAACTCCTACGAGCAGTACTTC

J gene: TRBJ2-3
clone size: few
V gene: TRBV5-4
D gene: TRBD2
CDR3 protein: CASSFRTSDTDTQYF
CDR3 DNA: TGTGCCAGCAGCTTTCGGACTAGCGACACAGATACGCAGTATTTT

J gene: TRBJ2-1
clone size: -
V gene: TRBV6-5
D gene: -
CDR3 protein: CASSYSRGEQFF
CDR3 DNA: TGTGCCAGCAGTTACTCTAGAGGTGAGCAGTTCTTC

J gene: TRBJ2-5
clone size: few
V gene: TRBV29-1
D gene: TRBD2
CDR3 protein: CSAPKGTSEIWGVRETQYF
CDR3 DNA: TGCAGCGCCCCGAAAGGGACTAGCGAGATTTGGGGGGTTCGGGAGACCCAGTACTTC

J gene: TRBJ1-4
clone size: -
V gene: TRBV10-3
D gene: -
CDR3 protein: CAIGEGDKLFF
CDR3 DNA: TGTGCCATCGGGGAGGGGGATAAACTGTTTTTT

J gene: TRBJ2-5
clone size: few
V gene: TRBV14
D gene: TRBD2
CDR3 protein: CASSHEGLAKQETQYF
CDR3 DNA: TGTGCCAGCAGCCACGAGGGACTAGCAAAACAAGAGACCCAGTACTTC

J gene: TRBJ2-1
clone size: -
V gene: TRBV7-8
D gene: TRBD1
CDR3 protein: CASSFPRGTGVVNEQFF
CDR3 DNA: TGTGCCAGCAGCTTTCCCCGAGGGACAGGGGTTGTAAATGAGCAGTTCTTC

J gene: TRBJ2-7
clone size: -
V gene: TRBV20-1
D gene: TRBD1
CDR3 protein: CSARDRQGPSYEQYF
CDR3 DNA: TGCAGTGCTAGAGATAGACAGGGCCCTTCCTACGAGCAGTACTTC

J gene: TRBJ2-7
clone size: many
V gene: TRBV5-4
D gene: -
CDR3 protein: CASSLETGFIDEQYF
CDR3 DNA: TGTGCCAGCAGCTTGGAGACAGGTTTCATCGACGAGCAGTACTTC

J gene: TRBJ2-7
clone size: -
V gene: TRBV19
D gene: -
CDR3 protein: CASSPGSHLEQYF
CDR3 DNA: TGTGCCAGTAGTCCTGGGTCCCACTTGGAGCAGTACTTC

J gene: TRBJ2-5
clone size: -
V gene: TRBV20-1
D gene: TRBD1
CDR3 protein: CSGDWDREETQYF
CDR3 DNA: TGCAGTGGAGATTGGGACAGGGAAGAGACCCAGTACTTC

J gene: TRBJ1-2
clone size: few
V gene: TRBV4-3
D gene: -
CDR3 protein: CASSQDRGFGGYTF
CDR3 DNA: TGCGCCAGCAGCCAAGATCGCGGGTTTGGAGGCTACACCTTC

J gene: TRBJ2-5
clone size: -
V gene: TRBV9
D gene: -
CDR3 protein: CASSVGDFQETQYF
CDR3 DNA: TGTGCCAGCAGCGTAGGGGATTTCCAAGAGACCCAGTACTTC

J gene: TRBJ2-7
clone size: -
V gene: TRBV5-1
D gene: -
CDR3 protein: CASSSDFLYEQYF
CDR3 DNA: TGCGCCAGCAGCTCGGACTTCCTCTACGAGCAGTACTTC

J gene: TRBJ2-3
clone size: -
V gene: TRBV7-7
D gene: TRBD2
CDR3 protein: CASSFPIAGGISSTDTQYF
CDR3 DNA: TGTGCTAGCAGCTTCCCTATAGCGGGAGGCATCTCTAGCACAGATACGCAGTATTTT

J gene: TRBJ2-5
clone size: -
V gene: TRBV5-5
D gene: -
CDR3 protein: CASSPVFLAANRETQYF
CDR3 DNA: TGTGCCAGCAGCCCAGTTTTTCTGGCCGCCAATAGGGAGACCCAGTACTTC

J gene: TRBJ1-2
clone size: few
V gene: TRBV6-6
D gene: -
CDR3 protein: CASSYGATEGYGYTF
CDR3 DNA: TGTGCCAGCAGTTACGGAGCGACCGAGGGCTATGGCTACACCTTC

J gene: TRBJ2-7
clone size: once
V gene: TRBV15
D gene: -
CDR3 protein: CATSSADGAYEQYF
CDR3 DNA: TGTGCCACCAGCAGTGCGGACGGGGCCTACGAGCAGTACTTC

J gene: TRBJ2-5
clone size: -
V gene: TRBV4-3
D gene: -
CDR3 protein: CASSQDLGTKTQYF
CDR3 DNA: TGCGCCAGCAGCCAAGATCTGGGGACGAAGACCCAGTACTTC

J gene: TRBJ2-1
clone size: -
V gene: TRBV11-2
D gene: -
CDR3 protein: CASSSTYLDRWNEQFF
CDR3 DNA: TGTGCCAGCAGCTCCACCTACCTCGATAGATGGAATGAGCAGTTCTTC

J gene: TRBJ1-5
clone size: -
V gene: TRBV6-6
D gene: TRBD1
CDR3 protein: CASSYSAGGPGNQPKHF
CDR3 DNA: TGTGCCAGCAGTTACTCGGCAGGGGGTCCGGGCAATCAGCCCAAGCATTTT